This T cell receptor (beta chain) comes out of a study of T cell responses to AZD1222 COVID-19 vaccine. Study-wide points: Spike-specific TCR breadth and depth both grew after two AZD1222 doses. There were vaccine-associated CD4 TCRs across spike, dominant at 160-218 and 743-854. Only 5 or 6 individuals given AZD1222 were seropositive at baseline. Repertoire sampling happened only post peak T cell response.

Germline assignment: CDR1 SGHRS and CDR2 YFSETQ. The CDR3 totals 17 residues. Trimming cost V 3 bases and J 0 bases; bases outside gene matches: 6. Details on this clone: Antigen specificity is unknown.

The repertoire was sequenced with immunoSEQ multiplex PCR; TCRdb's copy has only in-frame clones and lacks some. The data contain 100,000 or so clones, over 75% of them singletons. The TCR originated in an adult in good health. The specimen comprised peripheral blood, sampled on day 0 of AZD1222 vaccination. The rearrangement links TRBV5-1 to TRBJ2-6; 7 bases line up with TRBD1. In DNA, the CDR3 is TGCGCCAGCAGCTCCGGGACAGCTGTCTCTGGGGCCAACGTCCTGACTTTC. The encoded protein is CASSSGTAVSGANVLTF.